What follows are 3 T cell receptor beta chains derived from one specimen sequenced in a study of HIV-infected patients and healthy controls. TCRdb reprocessed the 5' RACE reads via MiXCR and lists one record per CDR3 protein. This sample has 70,000 or so distinct CDR3 sequences, with around 17% found just once. Sequencing was performed on CD4+ T cells from blood. Receptors were obtained from a human donor in good health.

J is TRBJ1-1 and V is TRBV4-2; 8 nucleotides agree with TRBD1. Trimming cost V 1 base and J 4 bases; bases outside gene matches: 11. Germline assignment: CDR1 LGHNA and CDR2 YNFKEQ. The CDR3 sequence is 17 residues long. The CDR3 loop is CASSQGNSGGRVTEAFF. The CDR3 bases are TGTGCCAGCAGCCAAGGAAACTCAGGGGGCCGAGTCACTGAAGCTTTCTTT.

This clonotype showed up many times. The rearrangement uses TRBV29-1 and TRBJ2-2; 8 nucleotides align to TRBD1. The CDR3 sequence is 15 residues long. With V trimmed by 5 bases and J by 4 bases, 9 bases remained unmatched. From germline, CDR1 is SQVTM and CDR2 ANQGSEA. As DNA, the CDR3 is TGCAGCGTTCTATCGGGACAGGTTCCCACCGGGGAGCTGTTTTTT. Residues: CSVLSGQVPTGELFF.

This clonotype was detected many times. This chain joins TRBV7-2 and TRBJ1-1; a possible D gene is TRBD1 (6 bases). The CDR3 runs 15 residues. Trimming shortened V by 1 base and J by 5 bases, and 14 bases separated the two germline ends. Germline V lookup: CDR1 SGHTA, CDR2 FQGNSA. The CDR3 nucleotides are TGTGCCAGCAGCTTAGAGGGGGGAGGGAGTACTGAAGCTTTCTTT. This encodes CASSLEGGGSTEAFF.